This T cell receptor beta chain appears in the sequencing data of a study of graft-versus-host responses after intestinal transplantation. Background on the study: Multivisceral, liver-intestinal, or isolated intestinal transplants were performed in recipients. The recipients all started with anti-thymocyte globulin induction and then took tacrolimus and steroids for around 3 years.

Overall study results and limits: Ileal or blood samples showed some GvH clones first, and such clones were also found in recipient marrow.

The repertoire was sequenced with immunoSEQ multiplex PCR; TCRdb's copy has only in-frame clones and lacks some. The table has 30,000 to 40,000 clones, over 80% seen once. Notes on this clone: Its specificity is not known.

The source is a human patient who received an intestinal transplant, so some T cells may come from the graft donor. The starting material was PBMCs, obtained about 990 days after transplant.

The CDR3 loop reads CASSRGPGWSTEAFF. The CDR3 bases are TGTGCCAGCAGCCGAGGACCAGGGTGGAGCACTGAAGCTTTCTTT. The chain has TRBV5-6 and TRBJ1-1; tentative D call: TRBD1 (5 bases). This CDR3 comprises 15 residues. Germline loops: CDR1 SGHDT, CDR2 YYEEEE. V shed 4 bases and J shed 4 bases, with 17 bases lying between them.